This TCR beta chain comes out of a study of T-cell memory formation after mild COVID-19. Study outcomes and limitations: Contracting clones, day 15 to 85, had balanced CD4/CD8, and later expanders favored CD4+. CD4+ contracting clones were mainly CM and EM; CD8+ ones, EMRA. Researchers could not confirm that second-wave clones peaking on day 37 targeted SARS-CoV-2.

TCRdb recomputed calls from the 5' RACE reads with MiXCR, one row per CDR3 protein. The table has 200,000 to 250,000 distinct CDR3 sequences, around 17% seen once. This clonotype was observed at least ten times. The antigen is unknown. The CDR3 is 16 amino acids. Germline V gene lookup returns CDR1 SGHRS and CDR2 YFSETQ. V was pared by 5 bases and J by 0 bases, with 7 bases of the junction left unmatched. The chain carries TRBV5-1 and TRBJ2-1; 8 nucleotides agree with TRBD2. This receptor was obtained from a man between 18 and 29 years old who had mild COVID-19 (a few samples of this study predate the infection). Cell type and time point are not known. Material for sequencing was PBMCs or a T cell subset sorted from them (not recorded which). In DNA, the CDR3 is TGCGCCAGCAGGCCGGGGGGGGGAAGCTCCTACAATGAGCAGTTCTTC. The encoded protein is CASRPGGGSSYNEQFF.